This T cell receptor (beta chain) appears in the sequencing data of a study of blood T cell repertoires in COVID-19. Whole-study context: Material from acute and convalescent COVID-19 was sourced from the United States, Italy and Spain.

CDR1 and CDR2 (germline): GTSNPN, SVGIG (reference sequence). Trimming stripped 1 base from V and 4 bases from J, with 10 bases between. The CDR3 runs 14 residues. Original data processing: Reference gene primers were amplified, and this amplification served to estimate nucleated cell counts. The assay was immunoSEQ multiplex PCR, and TCRdb's table has in-frame clones only and misses some. Clonal size and the V and J genes are those of that table, whereas D and trimming came from the DNA. The repertoire includes approximately 150,000 clones, roughly 93% of them detected once, and around 5% sits in the top ten.

V is TRBV30 and J is TRBJ2-2; D might be TRBD1 (5 bases). This TCR was recovered from a man aged 18 to 35 with COVID-19, enrolled during active disease. Sequenced: peripheral blood. In nucleotides, the CDR3 is TGTGCCTGGAGTGGGGCTAGGGGCACCGGGGAGCTGTTTTTT. Protein product: CAWSGARGTGELFF.